Listed here is a single T cell receptor (beta chain). This sample stems from a study of cytomegalovirus exposure and HLA in healthy donors. This PCR relied on a set of 60 Vbeta primers and 13 Jbeta primers. Sequenced by immunoSEQ multiplex PCR; TCRdb stores in-frame clones only, minus some. This repertoire includes around 200,000 clones. CDR3 size: 15 residues. Deletions cut 0 bases from V and 4 bases from J, with 12 bases between. CDR1 is MGHRA and CDR2 is YSYEKL in the germline V gene. The receptor was isolated from a girl aged 2-9 years in good health and CMV-seropositive. Input material: PBMCs. V is TRBV4-1 and J is TRBJ2-5; possible D gene TRBD2, 5 bases. This chain's CDR3 is CASSQDSLGGETQYF. DNA of the CDR3: TGCGCCAGCAGCCAAGATTCTCTAGGAGGAGAGACCCAGTACTTC.